This is a list of T cell receptor beta chains from one sample in a study of cytomegalovirus exposure and HLA in healthy donors. Sequencing was performed with immunoSEQ multiplex PCR; in TCRdb, only in-frame clones are kept and a portion is missing. The sample comprises 150,000 to 200,000 clones, about 86% of which are singletons, and less than 2% rests with the top ten. Sample: PBMCs. The receptors come from a man in his forties or fifties in good health and CMV-seropositive. Each CDR3 is given with its conserved first and last residue. D genes are given only for firm matches. The listing skips clone size in some rows; elsewhere it reads once, few, many or a size class.

v_call	clone_size	d_call	j_call	cdr3_aa	cdr3_nt
TRBV6-6	NA	TRBD2	TRBJ2-3	CASSPGLAGVGTQYF	TGTGCCAGCAGTCCTGGACTAGCGGGAGTGGGTACGCAGTATTTT
TRBV27	NA	TRBD1	TRBJ1-5	CASSQGQGGNQPQHF	TGTGCCAGCAGCCAAGGACAGGGAGGCAATCAGCCCCAGCATTTT
TRBV11-2	NA	TRBD2	TRBJ2-1	CASSFGVTSGYNEQFF	TGTGCCAGCAGCTTTGGTGTGACTAGCGGGTACAATGAGCAGTTCTTC
TRBV27	NA	TRBD2	TRBJ2-7	CASSARLAEIPYEQYF	TGTGCCAGCAGTGCAAGACTAGCGGAGATCCCCTACGAGCAGTACTTC
TRBV5-1	NA	TRBD2	TRBJ2-5	CASSSSGIGSVETQYF	TGCGCCAGCAGCTCGAGCGGGATAGGGTCTGTAGAGACCCAGTACTTC
TRBV6-5	NA	TRBD1	TRBJ2-1	CASESQGVKSNEQLF	TGTGCCAGTGAATCACAGGGGGTTAAGAGCAATGAGCAGCTCTTC
TRBV29-1	few	NA	TRBJ1-3	CSVAPSSGNTIYF	TGCAGCGTTGCCCCCAGCTCTGGAAACACCATATATTTT
TRBV11-2	NA	TRBD1	TRBJ2-7	CASSFTYASSTGSSYEQYF	TGTGCCAGCAGTTTCACTTACGCATCTTCGACAGGGAGCTCCTACGAGCAGTACTTC
TRBV11-2	NA	NA	TRBJ1-1	CASSPGDTEAFF	TGTGCCAGCAGCCCAGGGGACACTGAAGCTTTCTTT
TRBV6-1	NA	TRBD1	TRBJ1-5	CASSGNRGGQPQHF	TGTGCCAGCAGTGGCAACAGGGGAGGCCAGCCCCAGCATTTT
TRBV7-9	once	TRBD1	TRBJ1-5	CASSGPGTVNQPQHF	TGTGCCAGCAGCGGGCCCGGGACAGTCAATCAGCCCCAGCATTTT
TRBV6-1	NA	NA	TRBJ2-1	CASSESGSSYNEQFF	TGTGCCAGCAGTGAAAGCGGAAGCTCCTACAATGAGCAGTTCTTC
TRBV5-1	NA	NA	TRBJ2-1	CASSSLLARASEQFF	TGCGCCAGCAGCTCTTTACTAGCTCGAGCCTCCGAGCAGTTCTTC
TRBV2	NA	NA	TRBJ1-1	CAGNADSNTEAFF	TGTGCCGGGAATGCGGACTCGAACACTGAAGCTTTCTTT
TRBV18	NA	TRBD1	TRBJ1-1	CASSDTDRGFFSTEAFF	TGTGCCAGCTCCGATACGGACAGGGGATTTTTTAGCACTGAAGCTTTCTTT
TRBV6-4	few	TRBD1	TRBJ2-2	CASRTGVNTGELFF	TGTGCCAGCAGGACAGGGGTCAACACCGGGGAGCTGTTTTTT
TRBV7-2	NA	NA	TRBJ2-1	CASSFNRDNEQFF	TGTGCCAGCAGCTTCAACAGGGACAATGAGCAGTTCTTC
TRBV7-9	NA	TRBD1	TRBJ1-4	CASSLADLGQGGEKLFF	TGTGCCAGCAGCTTAGCGGACCTGGGACAGGGAGGCGAAAAACTGTTTTTT
TRBV6-6	once	NA	TRBJ1-1	CASSYRQENTEAFF	TGTGCCAGCAGTTACCGACAGGAGAACACTGAAGCTTTCTTT
TRBV5-1	NA	TRBD1	TRBJ2-1	CASSLGAGTGASEQFF	TGCGCCAGCAGCTTGGGGGCCGGGACAGGGGCCAGTGAGCAGTTCTTC
TRBV5-1	NA	NA	TRBJ2-7	CASSSQGEQYF	TGCGCCAGCAGCTCACAGGGCGAGCAGTACTTC
TRBV21-1	NA	NA	TRBJ2-1	CASSVRRTPLYNEQFF	TGTGCCAGCAGCGTGAGGCGGACACCCCTATACAATGAGCAGTTCTTC
TRBV21-1	NA	NA	TRBJ2-7	CASSKLAGWTYEQYF	TGTGCCAGCAGCAAATTAGCGGGGTGGACCTACGAGCAGTACTTC
TRBV6-4	NA	TRBD2	TRBJ2-3	CASHERAGEEPDTQYF	TGTGCCAGCCATGAGCGGGCGGGAGAGGAGCCAGATACGCAGTATTTT
TRBV30	NA	NA	TRBJ1-1	CAWDQGGTEAFF	TGTGCCTGGGATCAGGGCGGAACTGAAGCTTTCTTT
TRBV19	NA	TRBD1	TRBJ2-1	CASSIAGQVNNEQFF	TGTGCCAGTAGTATAGCTGGACAGGTAAACAATGAGCAGTTCTTC
TRBV2	NA	TRBD1	TRBJ1-4	CASGAQGAGEKLFF	TGTGCCAGCGGTGCGCAGGGGGCAGGGGAAAAACTGTTTTTT
TRBV5-1	NA	TRBD2	TRBJ2-7	CASRVGGTYEQYF	TGCGCCAGCAGAGTGGGGGGGACCTACGAGCAGTACTTC
TRBV6-1	NA	TRBD1	TRBJ1-5	CASSEWQGVGNQPQHF	TGTGCCAGCAGTGAATGGCAGGGGGTGGGGAATCAGCCCCAGCATTTT
TRBV20-1	few	NA	TRBJ2-7	CSARRRDEQYF	TGCAGTGCTAGGCGGCGGGACGAGCAGTACTTC
TRBV7-6	NA	NA	TRBJ1-1	CASSLGSLGGTEAFF	TGTGCCAGCAGCTTAGGATCTCTAGGAGGCACTGAAGCTTTCTTT
TRBV6-5	NA	NA	TRBJ2-7	CASSGTPSSYEQYF	TGTGCCAGCAGCGGGACTCCGAGCTCCTACGAGCAGTACTTC
TRBV30	NA	NA	TRBJ1-1	CAWSIVNTEAFF	TGTGCCTGGAGTATCGTGAACACTGAAGCTTTCTTT
TRBV19	NA	NA	TRBJ2-3	CASSIYGGSQYF	TGTGCCAGTAGTATATACGGGGGATCGCAGTATTTT
TRBV27	NA	NA	TRBJ2-6	CASTPSGRANVLTF	TGTGCCAGCACCCCTTCGGGGAGAGCCAACGTCCTGACTTTC
TRBV2	few	TRBD1	TRBJ1-2	CASRGVGWTGTSYGYTF	TGTGCCAGCAGGGGGGTTGGATGGACAGGGACAAGCTATGGCTACACCTTC
TRBV28	NA	TRBD1	TRBJ1-2	CASSLQEQGARGYTF	TGTGCCAGCAGCCTCCAAGAACAGGGGGCGCGGGGCTACACCTTC
TRBV27	NA	NA	TRBJ1-5	CASREGWDNQPQHF	TGTGCCAGCAGGGAGGGCTGGGACAATCAGCCCCAGCATTTT
TRBV7-2	NA	NA	TRBJ2-1	CASSLPSNEQFF	TGTGCCAGCAGCTTACCCTCTAATGAGCAGTTCTTC